The 22 T cell receptor beta chains in this list originate from one sample, sequenced in a study of shared clonotypes between healthy human individuals. The data were produced by immunoSEQ multiplex PCR, yet TCRdb's version contains in-frame clones alone and is incomplete. This table holds over a million clones, about three quarters found once. Sequencing input: memory CD4+ T cells sorted from blood. Stated subset: CD45RA-negative fraction. These receptors originate from a young man in good health.

This clone has only one observation. This chain connects TRBV29-1 to TRBJ2-3; 7 bases are a match to TRBD1. J gave up 0 bases and V 3 bases, and 6 bases lay outside the gene matches. Germline V gives CDR1 SQVTM, CDR2 ANQGSEA. The CDR3 covers 15 residues. This CDR3 is CSVEFPRGSTDTQYF. CDR3 nucleotide sequence: TGCAGCGTTGAGTTTCCCAGGGGGAGCACAGATACGCAGTATTTT.

Concerning this clone: The sample carries other DNA sequences with the same CDR3. The chain has TRBV18 and TRBJ2-7, with D perhaps matching TRBD1 or TRBD2 (5 bases each). The CDR3 length is 13 residues. From germline, CDR1 is KGHSH and CDR2 LQKENI. Trimming pared 6 bases from V and 3 bases from J, leaving 12 bases between. This CDR3 reads CASSRDGGYEQYF. In nucleotides, the CDR3 is TGTGCCAGCTCCCGGGACGGAGGCTACGAGCAGTACTTC.

This rearrangement joins TRBV11-2 to TRBJ2-2; 7 bases are a match to TRBD2. The CDR3 extends over 16 amino acids. Germline V CDR1 and CDR2: SGHAT, FQNNGV. The V and J ends lost 5 bases and 1 base, in that order; junction bases with no gene match: 7. CDR3 loop: CASSIPGGWNTGELFF. The CDR3 DNA follows: TGTGCCAGCAGCATCCCCGGGGGGTGGAACACCGGGGAGCTGTTTTTT. Based on the CDR3 plus reference TRBV11-2 and TRBJ2-2, the full variable domain is EAGVAQSPRYKIIEKRQSVAFWCNPISGHATLYWYQQILGQGPKLLIQFQNNGVVDDSQLPKDRFSAERLKGVDSTLKIQPAKLEDSAVYLCASSIPGGWNTGELFFGEGSRLTVL.

This clone was seen many times. The CDR3 DNA reads as TGTGCCATCAGTGATGTAGGGGGGAGTAGCTCCTACGAGCAGTACTTC. The encoded protein is CAISDVGGSSSYEQYF. The V call is TRBV10-3, the J call TRBJ2-7, with D perhaps assigned TRBD1 or TRBD2 (6 bases each). The V end was cut by 3 bases, the J end by 0 bases, with 15 bases between. This CDR3 spans 16 amino acids. Germline V gene lookup returns CDR1 ENHRY and CDR2 SYGVKD.

The V call is TRBV20-1, the J call TRBJ1-6; no clear D. Germline V gene data show CDR1 as DFQATT and CDR2 as SNEGSKA (reference sequence). The CDR3 consists of 11 residues. With 0 bases removed from V and 18 bases from J, the gap between germline ends came to 12 bases. The CDR3 protein is CSAREEISSHF. The CDR3 coding sequence is TGCAGTGCTAGAGAGGAGATCTCGTCCCACTTT.

Concerning this clone itself: The same CDR3 is also encoded by other DNA sequences in this sample. The chain uses TRBV19 and TRBJ2-5; 13 bases line up with TRBD2. The CDR3 loop spans 14 amino acids. Germline V CDR1 and CDR2: LNHDA, SQIVND (reference sequence). The ends lost 5 bases at V and 5 bases at J; junction bases unmatched: 2. Here the CDR3 reads CASSGLAGAETQYF. The CDR3 DNA reads TGTGCCAGTAGTGGACTAGCGGGAGCTGAGACCCAGTACTTC.

About this clone itself: The same CDR3 arises from other DNA sequences in this sample as well. This chain connects TRBV7-8 to TRBJ2-1; 7 bases are a match to TRBD2. The V gene end was trimmed by 1 base and the J gene end by 3 bases; junction bases not matched to a gene: 0. This CDR3 has 14 residues. Germline loops: CDR1 SGHVS, CDR2 FQNEAQ. CDR3 DNA: TGTGCCAGCAGCTTAGGGACTAGCTACAATGAGCAGTTCTTC. Its translation is CASSLGTSYNEQFF.

V gene TRBV7-9 combines with J gene TRBJ2-4; TRBD1 aligns across 10 bases. Trimming took 5 bases from V and 8 from J; bases not matched to a gene: 9. CDR1 SEHNR and CDR2 FQNEAQ come from the germline V gene (reference sequence). The CDR3 covers 15 residues. The CDR3 region has the DNA TGTGCCAGCAGCCGTCCGGGACAGGGGAGGGACATTCAGTACTTC. Protein product: CASSRPGQGRDIQYF.

This clone has a handful of counts. J is TRBJ1-5 and V is TRBV6-6; tentatively, D is TRBD1 (6 bases). Trimming took 5 bases from V and 2 from J, leaving 16 bases between them. Germline CDR1 MNHNY, CDR2 SVGAGI (reference sequence). The CDR3 is made up of 16 amino acids. As DNA, the CDR3 is TGTGCCAGCAGTCCAGGAACAGGGATCCGCAATCAGCCCCAGCATTTT. It is translated as CASSPGTGIRNQPQHF.

This sequence joins TRBV7-9 and TRBJ2-3, with no clear D. The CDR3 spans 14 residues. V lost 4 bases and J lost 0, with 8 bases in between. The germline V gene has CDR1 SEHNR and CDR2 FQNEAQ (reference sequence). CDR3 region: CASSSGFSTDTQYF. The CDR3 DNA sequence: TGTGCCAGCAGCTCAGGTTTTAGCACAGATACGCAGTATTTT. The entire variable domain, with the rest obtained from reference TRBV7-9 and TRBJ2-3, is as follows: DTGVSQNPRHKITKRGQNVTFRCDPISEHNRLYWYRQTLGQGPEFLTYFQNEAQLEKSRLLSDRFSAERPKGSFSTLEIQRTEQGDSAMYLCASSSGFSTDTQYFGPGTRLTVL.

This clone was seen a single time. Other DNA sequences from this sample encode an identical CDR3 as well. This chain links TRBV5-8 with TRBJ2-1; D gene unclear. Germline V gene data show CDR1 as SGHTS and CDR2 as YDEGEE. This CDR3 region has 15 residues. V was shortened by 1 base and J by 0 bases, with 8 bases between the two germline ends. CDR3 nucleotides: TGTGCCAGCAGCTTGCGAGGAAGCTCCTACAATGAGCAGTTCTTC. Residues: CASSLRGSSYNEQFF.

The rearrangement joins TRBV7-8 to TRBJ1-1; maybe TRBD1 (6 bases). V was pared by 5 bases and J by 11 bases, with 18 bases between. The germline CDR1 and CDR2 sequences are SGHVS and FQNEAQ. This CDR3 contains 13 residues. The CDR3 here is CASSPFRGGTAFF. The DNA of the CDR3 is TGTGCCAGCAGCCCCTTTAGGGGGGGAACCGCTTTCTTT.

The DNA for the CDR3 is TGTGCCAGTTCCCTCCACTGGGAGTCCTACGAGCAGTACTTC. Translating it yields CASSLHWESYEQYF. The chain has TRBV19 and TRBJ2-7, with D maybe TRBD2 (5 bases). Germline V gene data show CDR1 as LNHDA and CDR2 as SQIVND (reference sequence). The CDR3 loop spans 14 amino acids. The germline V and J ends were trimmed by 8 bases and 1 base, with 15 bases remaining between them.

The chain has TRBV19 and TRBJ1-2, with TRBD1 identical over 7 bases. V gave up 0 bases and J gave up 1 base; unmatched junction bases: 5. Per the germline V gene, CDR1 is LNHDA and CDR2 is SQIVND (reference sequence). The CDR3 runs to 16 residues. The CDR3 nucleotides read TGTGCCAGTAGTATAGATGGGACAGAGTTTAACTATGGCTACACCTTC. This encodes CASSIDGTEFNYGYTF.

The chain carries TRBV7-9 and TRBJ2-3, with a possible D match to TRBD1 (5 bases). Trimming pared 3 bases from V and 0 bases from J, leaving 10 bases between. This CDR3 comprises 15 residues. Looked up from germline, CDR1 is SEHNR and CDR2 is FQNEAQ (reference sequence). The CDR3 spells CASSFQGKSTDTQYF. Here the CDR3 DNA reads TGTGCCAGCAGCTTCCAGGGAAAAAGCACAGATACGCAGTATTTT.

This clone was recorded a few times. This rearrangement joins TRBV6-1 to TRBJ2-7; no reliable D call. Trimming removed 2 bases at V and 5 bases at J, with 7 bases between. CDR1 and CDR2 (germline): MNHNS, SASEGT. The CDR3 spans 12 residues. CDR3 DNA sequence: TGTGCCAGCAGTGAACAGAGCCACGAGCAGTACTTC. Its protein is CASSEQSHEQYF.

The chain carries TRBV9 and TRBJ2-1; 7 bases fit TRBD2. With 2 bases clipped from V and 5 bases from J, the junction kept 7 bases outside the gene matches. The CDR3 sequence is 15 residues long. The germline V gene encodes CDR1 SGDLS and CDR2 YYNGEE. CDR3 DNA sequence: TGTGCCAGCAGCGTTACTAGCGAGGTCAACAATGAGCAGTTCTTC. Protein product: CASSVTSEVNNEQFF.

The sample holds one count of this clone. This chain joins TRBV7-2 and TRBJ2-3; 10 nucleotides match TRBD2. The CDR3 totals 18 residues. J was trimmed by 4 bases and V by 5 bases; bases with no gene match: 15. Germline-derived CDR1 and CDR2 are SGHTA and FQGNSA. CDR3 nucleotide sequence: TGTGCCAGCAGCCGCACAATGCACGGAGCGGGGGGGGCAGATACGCAGTATTTT. Protein sequence: CASSRTMHGAGGADTQYF.

This clone was found a few times. The CDR3 DNA reads as TGTGCCATCAGCGTGGACACGCCTGACTACGAGCAGTACTTC. Translated, it gives CAISVDTPDYEQYF. The chain joins TRBV10-3 to TRBJ2-7, with D perhaps matching TRBD1 (5 bases). The V and J ends lost 6 bases and 3 bases respectively, with 15 bases between them. CDR3 length: 14 residues. CDR1 is ENHRY, CDR2 SYGVKD, per germline.

Regarding this clone: Other nucleotide sequences from this sample produce the same CDR3. The chain is built from TRBV5-6 and TRBJ1-1; D gene uncertain. CDR3 size: 14 residues. V was pared by 1 base and J by 0 bases, with 7 bases between. Per the germline V gene, CDR1 is SGHDT and CDR2 is YYEEEE. The CDR3 sequence is CASSLRRLNTEAFF. CDR3 sequence (DNA): TGTGCCAGCAGCTTGAGACGGTTGAACACTGAAGCTTTCTTT. The variable domain in full, completed from reference TRBV5-6 and TRBJ1-1, reads DAGVTQSPTHLIKTRGQQVTLRCSPKSGHDTVSWYQQALGQGPQFIFQYYEEEERQRGNFPDRFSGHQFPNYSSELNVNALLLGDSALYLCASSLRRLNTEAFFGQGTRLTVV.

The rearrangement uses TRBV9 and TRBJ1-1, with D possibly TRBD1 on 5 matching bases. Germline V gene data show CDR1 as SGDLS and CDR2 as YYNGEE. V gave up 3 bases and J gave up 3 bases, with 15 bases separating them. The CDR3 loop spans 15 amino acids. The CDR3 is CASSEGAGSHTEAFF. DNA of the CDR3: TGTGCCAGCAGCGAAGGGGCAGGGTCTCACACTGAAGCTTTCTTT. Based on the CDR3 plus reference TRBV9 and TRBJ1-1, the full variable domain is DSGVTQTPKHLITATGQRVTLRCSPRSGDLSVYWYQQSLDQGLQFLIQYYNGEERAKGNILERFSAQQFPDLHSELNLSSLELGDSALYFCASSEGAGSHTEAFFGQGTRLTVV.

The V gene is TRBV30, the J gene TRBJ2-5; TRBD1 is a possible D gene (5 bases). Germline V gene sequence: CDR1 GTSNPN, CDR2 SVGIG (reference sequence). The V end was cut by 1 base, the J end by 1 base, with 10 bases between. The CDR3 covers 14 residues. For the CDR3, the DNA is TGTGCCTGGAGTGGAGGCAGGGCCCAAGAGACCCAGTACTTC. It yields the protein CAWSGGRAQETQYF.